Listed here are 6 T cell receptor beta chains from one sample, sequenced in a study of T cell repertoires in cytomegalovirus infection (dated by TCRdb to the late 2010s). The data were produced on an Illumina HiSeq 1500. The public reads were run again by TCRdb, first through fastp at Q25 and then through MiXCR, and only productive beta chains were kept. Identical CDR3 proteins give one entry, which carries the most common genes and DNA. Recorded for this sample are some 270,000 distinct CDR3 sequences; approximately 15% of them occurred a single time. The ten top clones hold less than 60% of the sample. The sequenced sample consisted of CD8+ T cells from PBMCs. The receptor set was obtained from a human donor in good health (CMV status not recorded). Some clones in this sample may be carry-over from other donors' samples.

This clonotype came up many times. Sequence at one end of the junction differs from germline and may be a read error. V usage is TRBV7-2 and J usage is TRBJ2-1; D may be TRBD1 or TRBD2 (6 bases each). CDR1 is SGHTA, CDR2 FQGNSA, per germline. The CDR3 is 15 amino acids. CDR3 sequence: CASSLAQGGRNQQFF. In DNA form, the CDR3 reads TGTGCCAGCAGCTTAGCACAGGGAGGACGCAATCAGCAGTTCTTC.

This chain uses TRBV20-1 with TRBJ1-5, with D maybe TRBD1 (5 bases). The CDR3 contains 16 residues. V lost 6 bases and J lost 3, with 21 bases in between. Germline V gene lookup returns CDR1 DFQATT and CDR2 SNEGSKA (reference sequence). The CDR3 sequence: CSARRAGTGYNQPQHF. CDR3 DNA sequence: TGCAGTGCCCGAAGAGCCGGGACTGGGTACAATCAGCCCCAGCATTTT.

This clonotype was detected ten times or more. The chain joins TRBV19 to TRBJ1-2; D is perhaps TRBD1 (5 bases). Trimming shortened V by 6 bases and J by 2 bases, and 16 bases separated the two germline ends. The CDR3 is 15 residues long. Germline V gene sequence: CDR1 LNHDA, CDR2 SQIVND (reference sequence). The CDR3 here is CASRPPDRGNYGYTF. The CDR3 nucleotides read TGTGCCAGTAGACCCCCTGACAGAGGAAACTATGGCTACACCTTC.

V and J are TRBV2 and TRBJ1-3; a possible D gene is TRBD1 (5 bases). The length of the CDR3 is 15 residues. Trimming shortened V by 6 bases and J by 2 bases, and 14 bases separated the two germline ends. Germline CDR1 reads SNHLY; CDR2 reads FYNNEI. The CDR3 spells CASSEYPGAGNTIYF. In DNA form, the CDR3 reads TGTGCCAGCAGCGAATACCCGGGGGCTGGAAACACCATATATTTT.

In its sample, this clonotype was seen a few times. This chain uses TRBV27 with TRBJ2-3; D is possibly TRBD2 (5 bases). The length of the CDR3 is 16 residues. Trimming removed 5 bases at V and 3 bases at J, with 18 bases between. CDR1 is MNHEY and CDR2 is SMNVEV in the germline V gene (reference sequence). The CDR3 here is CASSLGASYHTDTQYF. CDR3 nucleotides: TGTGCCAGCAGTCTGGGAGCTAGTTATCATACAGATACGCAGTATTTT.

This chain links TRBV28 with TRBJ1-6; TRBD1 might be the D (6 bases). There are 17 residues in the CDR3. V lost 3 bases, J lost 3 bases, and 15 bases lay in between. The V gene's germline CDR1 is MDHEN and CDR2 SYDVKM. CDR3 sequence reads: CASSLGAGAVYNSPLHF. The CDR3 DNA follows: TGTGCCAGCAGTTTGGGGGCAGGGGCGGTCTATAATTCACCCCTCCACTTT.